The present T cell receptor beta chain was sequenced within a study of Graves' ophthalmopathy and Graves' hyperthyroidism. General study points: In blood appeared most of the expanded thyroid clonotypes whose frequency exceeded 0.001.

By definition, stable hyperthyroidism involved no ophthalmopathy within 18 months of follow-up. Many counts were recorded for this clonotype. Antigen: not known. V shed 1 base and J 5 bases; nucleotides not matched to a gene: 6. Germline assignment: CDR1 MNHNS and CDR2 SASEGT. The CDR3 has 15 amino acids. Amplification from RNA transcripts yielded the TCR beta CDR3 regions. The library came from an HTBI-primed first-round RT-PCR and a second-round multiplex PCR. MiXCR, applied by TCRdb to the multiplex PCR reads, yields one record per CDR3 protein. This sample yields about 400,000 distinct CDR3 sequences, of which roughly 21% are seen a single time; around 3% belongs to the top ten.

The TCR was taken from a woman between 18 and 29 years old with stable Graves' hyperthyroidism. Sequencing was done on a sample of peripheral blood. The rearrangement uses TRBV6-1 and TRBJ2-5; 8 bases line up with TRBD2. DNA for the CDR3: TGTGCCAGCAGTGAAGACAGCGGGAGTGGTGAGACCCAGTACTTC. This translates into CASSEDSGSGETQYF.